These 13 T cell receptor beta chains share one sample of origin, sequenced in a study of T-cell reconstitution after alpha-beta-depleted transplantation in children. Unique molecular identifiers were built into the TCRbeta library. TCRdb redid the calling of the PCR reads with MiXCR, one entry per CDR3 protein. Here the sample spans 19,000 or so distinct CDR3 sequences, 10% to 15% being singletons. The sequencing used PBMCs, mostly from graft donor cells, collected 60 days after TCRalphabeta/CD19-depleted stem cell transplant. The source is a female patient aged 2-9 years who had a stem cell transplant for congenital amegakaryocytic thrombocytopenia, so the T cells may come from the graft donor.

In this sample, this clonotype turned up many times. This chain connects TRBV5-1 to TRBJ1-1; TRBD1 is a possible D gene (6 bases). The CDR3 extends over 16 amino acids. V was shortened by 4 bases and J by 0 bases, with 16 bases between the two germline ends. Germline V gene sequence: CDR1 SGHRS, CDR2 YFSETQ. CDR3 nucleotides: TGCGCCAGCAGCAATCGGGACACTAATATGAACACTGAAGCTTTCTTT. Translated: CASSNRDTNMNTEAFF.

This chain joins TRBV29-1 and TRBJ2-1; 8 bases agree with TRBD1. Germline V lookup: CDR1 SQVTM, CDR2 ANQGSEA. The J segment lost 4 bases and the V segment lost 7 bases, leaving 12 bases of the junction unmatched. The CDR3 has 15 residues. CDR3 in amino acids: CSAPRGTGGYNEQFF. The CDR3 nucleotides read TGCAGCGCCCCCCGAGGAACAGGGGGATACAATGAGCAGTTCTTC.

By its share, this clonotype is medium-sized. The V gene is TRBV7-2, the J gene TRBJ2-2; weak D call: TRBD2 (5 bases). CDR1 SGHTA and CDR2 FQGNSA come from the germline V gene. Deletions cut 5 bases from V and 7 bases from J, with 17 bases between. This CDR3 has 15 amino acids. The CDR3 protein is CASSPEVRENGELFF. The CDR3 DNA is TGTGCCAGCAGCCCGGAAGTGAGGGAGAACGGGGAGCTGTTTTTT.

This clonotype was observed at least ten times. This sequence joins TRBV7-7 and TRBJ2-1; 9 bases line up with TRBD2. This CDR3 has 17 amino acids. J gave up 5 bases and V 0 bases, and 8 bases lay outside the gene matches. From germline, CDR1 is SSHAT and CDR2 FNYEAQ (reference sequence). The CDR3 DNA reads TGTGCCAGCAGCTTAGCCCCTCGAAGCGGGAGGAACAATGAGCAGTTCTTC. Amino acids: CASSLAPRSGRNNEQFF.

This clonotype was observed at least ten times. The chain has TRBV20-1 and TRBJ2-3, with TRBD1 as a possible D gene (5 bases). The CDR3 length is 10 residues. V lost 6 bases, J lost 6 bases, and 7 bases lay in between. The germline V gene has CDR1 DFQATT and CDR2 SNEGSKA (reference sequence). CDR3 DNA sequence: TGCAGTGCCAGGGATGATACGCAGTATTTT. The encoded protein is CSARDDTQYF.

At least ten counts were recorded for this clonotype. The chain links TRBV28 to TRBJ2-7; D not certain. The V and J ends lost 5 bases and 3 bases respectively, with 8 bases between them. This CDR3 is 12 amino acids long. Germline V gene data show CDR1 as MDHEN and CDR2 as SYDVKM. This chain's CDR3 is CASSPGLYEQYF. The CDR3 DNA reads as TGTGCCAGCAGTCCAGGTCTCTACGAGCAGTACTTC. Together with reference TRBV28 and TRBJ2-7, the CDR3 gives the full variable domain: DVKVTQSSRYLVKRTGEKVFLECVQDMDHENMFWYRQDPGLGLRLIYFSYDVKMKEKGDIPEGYSVSREKKERFSLILESASTNQTSMYLCASSPGLYEQYFGPGTRLTVT.

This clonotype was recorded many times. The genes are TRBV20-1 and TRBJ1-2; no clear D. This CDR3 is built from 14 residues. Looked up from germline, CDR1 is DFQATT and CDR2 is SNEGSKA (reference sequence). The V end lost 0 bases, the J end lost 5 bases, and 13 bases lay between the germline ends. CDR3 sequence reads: CSARDLTAGYGYTF. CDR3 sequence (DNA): TGCAGTGCTAGAGATCTGACCGCTGGGTATGGCTACACCTTC.

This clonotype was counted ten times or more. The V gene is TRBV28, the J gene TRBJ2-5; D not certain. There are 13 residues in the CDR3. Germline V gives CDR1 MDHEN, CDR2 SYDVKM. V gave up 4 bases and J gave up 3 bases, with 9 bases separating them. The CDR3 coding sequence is TGTGCCAGCAGTTCCCCAGCGAAAGAGACCCAGTACTTC. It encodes CASSSPAKETQYF. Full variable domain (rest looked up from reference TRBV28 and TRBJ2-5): DVKVTQSSRYLVKRTGEKVFLECVQDMDHENMFWYRQDPGLGLRLIYFSYDVKMKEKGDIPEGYSVSREKKERFSLILESASTNQTSMYLCASSSPAKETQYFGPGTRLLVL.

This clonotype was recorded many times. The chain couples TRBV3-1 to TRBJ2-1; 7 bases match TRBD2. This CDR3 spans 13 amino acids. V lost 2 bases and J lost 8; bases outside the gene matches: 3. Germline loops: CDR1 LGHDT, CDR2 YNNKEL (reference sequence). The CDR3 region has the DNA TGTGCCAGCAGCCAACTGGGGGGGGATGAGCAGTTCTTC. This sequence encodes CASSQLGGDEQFF.

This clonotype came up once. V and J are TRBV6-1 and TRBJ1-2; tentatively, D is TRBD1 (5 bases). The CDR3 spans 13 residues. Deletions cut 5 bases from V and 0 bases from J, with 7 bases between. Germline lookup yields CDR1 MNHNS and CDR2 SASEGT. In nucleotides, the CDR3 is TGTGCCAGCAGTCGGGGCACTAACTATGGCTACACCTTC. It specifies CASSRGTNYGYTF.

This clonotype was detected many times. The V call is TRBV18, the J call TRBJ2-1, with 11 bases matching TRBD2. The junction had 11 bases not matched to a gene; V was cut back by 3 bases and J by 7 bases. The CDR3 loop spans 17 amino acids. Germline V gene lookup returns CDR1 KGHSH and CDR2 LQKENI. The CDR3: CASSPPGVAGGLNEQFF. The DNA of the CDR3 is TGTGCCAGCTCACCTCCCGGAGTAGCGGGAGGGTTAAATGAGCAGTTCTTC. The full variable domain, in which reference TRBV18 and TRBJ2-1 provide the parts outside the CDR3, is NAGVMQNPRHLVRRRGQEARLRCSPMKGHSHVYWYRQLPEEGLKFMVYLQKENIIDESGMPKERFSAEFPKEGPSILRIQQVVRGDSAAYFCASSPPGVAGGLNEQFFGPGTRLTVL.

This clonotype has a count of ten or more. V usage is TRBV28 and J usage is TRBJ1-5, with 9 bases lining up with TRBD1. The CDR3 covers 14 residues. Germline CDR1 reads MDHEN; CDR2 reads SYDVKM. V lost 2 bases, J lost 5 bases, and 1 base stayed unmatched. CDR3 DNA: TGTGCCAGCAGTTTAGGGACAGGGTATCAGCCCCAGCATTTT. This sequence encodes CASSLGTGYQPQHF.

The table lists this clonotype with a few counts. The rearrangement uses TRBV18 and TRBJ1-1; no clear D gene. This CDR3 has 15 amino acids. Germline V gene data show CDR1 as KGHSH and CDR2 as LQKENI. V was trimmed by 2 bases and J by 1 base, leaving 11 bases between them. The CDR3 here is CASSPDNWGNTEAFF. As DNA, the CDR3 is TGTGCCAGCTCACCAGACAACTGGGGGAACACTGAAGCTTTCTTT. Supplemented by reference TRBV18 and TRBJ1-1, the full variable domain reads NAGVMQNPRHLVRRRGQEARLRCSPMKGHSHVYWYRQLPEEGLKFMVYLQKENIIDESGMPKERFSAEFPKEGPSILRIQQVVRGDSAAYFCASSPDNWGNTEAFFGQGTRLTVV.